The clone carrying this TCR beta chain was counted between two and nine times. What it recognizes is unknown. Each CDR3 protein gets one entry after TCRdb re-called the RT-PCR reads with MiXCR. The data contain roughly 190,000 distinct CDR3 sequences, about an eighth of them seen just once; the ten biggest clones take up about a quarter. This sample is part of a study of response to subunit inactivated influenza vaccine. Germline V gene sequence: CDR1 DFQATT, CDR2 SNEGSKA (reference sequence). The trim removed 6 bases at V and 0 bases at J, leaving 9 bases unmatched. The CDR3 spans 17 residues. The study's findings and limits: Authors suggested each seasonal influenza vaccination recruits few new T cells.

This sequence originates from a man aged 45-65 years who received an inactivated influenza vaccine. V is TRBV20-1 and J is TRBJ2-1; 12 positions match TRBD2. Specimen: CD8+ T cells sorted from PBMCs, collected 4 to 6 days after vaccination. The DNA of the CDR3 is TGCAGTGCGCGAATTCTAGCGGGAGGGAGCTCCTACAATGAGCAGTTCTTC. The encoded protein is CSARILAGGSSYNEQFF.